This T cell receptor (beta chain) was identified in a study of T cells in Graves' hyperthyroidism and ophthalmopathy. Background on the study: Specimen type is peripheral blood, collected at initial diagnosis prior to any treatment.

TCR beta CDR3 region amplification was performed from RNA transcripts. Carried out on the TCR CDR3, a first-round RT-PCR used the HTBI primer set. One entry per CDR3 protein, called by TCRdb with MiXCR from the multiplex PCR reads. There are a few hundred thousand distinct CDR3 sequences in the sample; approximately 15% occur only once, and 20% lies in the top ten. This clonotype has a count of ten or more. The germline V gene encodes CDR1 SEHNR and CDR2 FQNEAQ (reference sequence). This CDR3 contains 16 residues. J lost 2 bases, V lost 5 bases, and 8 bases had no gene match. Each diagnosis drew on symptoms, thyroxine, TRAb, thyroid ultrasound and orbital computed tomography findings. PBMCs were sourced from more than 9 ml fresh peripheral blood.

The receptor was derived from a woman aged 25 to 39 with Graves' ophthalmopathy. The J gene is TRBJ2-3, the V gene TRBV7-9; 9 bases fit TRBD2. The source material was blood. The CDR3 DNA is TGTGCCAGCAGCCCCCGTAGCGGGAGTACCACAGATACGCAGTATTTT. Protein product: CASSPRSGSTTDTQYF.